This note documents a single T cell receptor beta chain sequence. The CDR3 extends over 12 amino acids. The assay was immunoSEQ multiplex PCR, and TCRdb's table has in-frame clones only and misses some. The sample records just under 65,000 clones, about four fifths being singletons. This entry comes from a study of OX40 agonist ivuxolimab in advanced cancers. The sequence was collected from an adult with an advanced solid tumor such as melanoma, head and neck, liver or kidney cancer. The rearrangement uses TRBV21-1 and TRBJ2-5; TRBD2, as called in the table, went unchecked against the DNA. TRBV21-1 counts as a pseudogene. This sample comprised CD4+ or CD8+ T cells sorted from blood, obtained in a trial of the OX40 agonist ivuxolimab. The CDR3 DNA reads as TGTGCCAGCAGCACGGGGATGGAGACCCAGTACTTC. It specifies CASSTGMETQYF.